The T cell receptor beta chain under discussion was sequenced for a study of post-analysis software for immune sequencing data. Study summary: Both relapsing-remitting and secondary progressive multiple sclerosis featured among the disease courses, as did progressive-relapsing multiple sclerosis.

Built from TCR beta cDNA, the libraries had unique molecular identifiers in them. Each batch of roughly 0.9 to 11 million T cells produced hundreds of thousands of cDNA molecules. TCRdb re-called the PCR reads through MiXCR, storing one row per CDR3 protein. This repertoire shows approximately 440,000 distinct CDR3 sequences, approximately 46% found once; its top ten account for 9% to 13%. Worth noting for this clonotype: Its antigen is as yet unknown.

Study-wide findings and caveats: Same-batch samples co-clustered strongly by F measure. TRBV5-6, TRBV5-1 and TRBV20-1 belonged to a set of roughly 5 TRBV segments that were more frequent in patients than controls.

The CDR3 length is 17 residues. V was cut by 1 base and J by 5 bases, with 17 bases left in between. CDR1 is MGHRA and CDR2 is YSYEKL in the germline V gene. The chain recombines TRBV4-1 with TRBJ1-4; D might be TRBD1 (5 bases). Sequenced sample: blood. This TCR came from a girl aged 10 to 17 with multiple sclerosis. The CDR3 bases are TGCGCCAGCAGCCAAGTCTCGGGCAGGGCCCTAAATGAAAAACTGTTTTTT. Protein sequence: CASSQVSGRALNEKLFF.